This T cell receptor (beta chain) was identified in a study of lung T cells in sarcoidosis with Löfgren's syndrome. Study-level information: Löfgren's syndrome patients were the main repertoire analysis focus. Study conclusions and caveats: Shared TRAV12-1 and TRBV2 CDR3 motifs were reported across several patients.

By share of the sample, this clonotype is hyperexpanded. Antigen: not known. In TCRdb, the reads were re-called with MiXCR into one record per CDR3 protein. The table shows 280 or so distinct CDR3 sequences, with roughly 27% occurring only once. Looked up from germline, CDR1 is LNHNV and CDR2 is YYDKDF (reference sequence). This CDR3 region has 17 residues. J was trimmed by 1 base and V by 4 bases; bases with no gene match: 11. This sequence joins TRBV15 and TRBJ2-5, with 8 bases that match TRBD1. The origin of this receptor is a human donor with sarcoidosis (Löfgren's syndrome or another form), or a control subject (not recorded which). The sample taken for sequencing was CD4+ T cells from bronchoalveolar lavage. The CDR3 nucleotides are TGTGCCACCAGCACCCAAGGACAGGGACAGGCCCAAGAGACCCAGTACTTC. Protein sequence: CATSTQGQGQAQETQYF.